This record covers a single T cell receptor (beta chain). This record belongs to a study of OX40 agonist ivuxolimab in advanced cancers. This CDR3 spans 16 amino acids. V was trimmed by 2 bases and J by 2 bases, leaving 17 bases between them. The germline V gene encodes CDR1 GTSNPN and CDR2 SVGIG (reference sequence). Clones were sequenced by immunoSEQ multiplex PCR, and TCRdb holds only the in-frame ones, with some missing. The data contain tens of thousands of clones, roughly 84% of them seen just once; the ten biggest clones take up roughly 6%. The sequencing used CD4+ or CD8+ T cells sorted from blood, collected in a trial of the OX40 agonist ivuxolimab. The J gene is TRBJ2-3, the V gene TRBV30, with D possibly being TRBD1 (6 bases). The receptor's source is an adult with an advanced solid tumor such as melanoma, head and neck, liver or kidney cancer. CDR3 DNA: TGTGCCTGGAGTAGGGGGAGAGGGGTCTTCACAGATACGCAGTATTTT. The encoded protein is CAWSRGRGVFTDTQYF.